These 21 T cell receptor beta chains originate from one sample sequenced in a study of T cell responses to AZD1222 COVID-19 vaccine. Clones were sequenced by immunoSEQ multiplex PCR, and TCRdb holds only the in-frame ones, with some missing. The data show around 180,000 clones, about 94% seen once. The sample here was peripheral blood, taken on day 0 of AZD1222 vaccination. The source of these receptors is an adult in good health.

The V and J genes are TRBV5-1 and TRBJ1-4; D is uncertain. This CDR3 has 15 amino acids. The ends were cut back, 3 bases at V and 5 bases at J, with 14 bases in the middle. The V gene's germline CDR1 is SGHRS and CDR2 YFSETQ. In DNA, the CDR3 is TGCGCCAGCAGCTCTTACGGGATTCGGAATGAAAAACTGTTTTTT. Translating gives CASSSYGIRNEKLFF. The full variable domain, rest sourced from reference TRBV5-1 and TRBJ1-4, is KAGVTQTPRYLIKTRGQQVTLSCSPISGHRSVSWYQQTPGQGLQFLFEYFSETQRNKGNFPGRFSGRQFSNSRSEMNVSTLELGDSALYLCASSSYGIRNEKLFFGSGTQLSVL.

The CDR3 here is CASSLARVGGYTF. In DNA form, the CDR3 reads TGTGCCAGCAGTTTAGCCCGAGTGGGTGGCTACACCTTC. The rearrangement uses TRBV27 and TRBJ1-2; D is undetermined. The germline V gene has CDR1 MNHEY and CDR2 SMNVEV (reference sequence). CDR3 length equals 13 residues. The ends were cut back, 2 bases at V and 7 bases at J, with 11 bases in the middle.

This sequence joins TRBV27 and TRBJ1-2; tentative D call: TRBD1 (6 bases). The germline V gene has CDR1 MNHEY and CDR2 SMNVEV (reference sequence). V dropped 1 base and J dropped 2 bases, with 11 bases sitting between them. CDR3 size: 15 residues. The CDR3 is CASSLLGTPNYGYTF. In DNA, the CDR3 is TGTGCCAGCAGTTTATTAGGGACACCAAACTATGGCTACACCTTC.

The chain links TRBV19 to TRBJ2-5; 15 nucleotides match TRBD2. V lost 5 bases and J lost 3; bases outside the gene matches: 10. CDR3 length: 18 residues. Germline V gene data show CDR1 as LNHDA and CDR2 as SQIVND (reference sequence). CDR3 DNA sequence: TGTGCCAGTAGTTTCCCAATCGGACTAGCGGGAGGGAAAGAGACCCAGTACTTC. It translates to CASSFPIGLAGGKETQYF.

V gene TRBV11-2 combines with J gene TRBJ1-6; D remains unclear. Trimming took 1 base from V and 7 from J, leaving 5 bases between them. The CDR3 runs to 13 residues. Looked up from germline, CDR1 is SGHAT and CDR2 is FQNNGV. CDR3 DNA sequence: TGTGCCAGCAGCTTAGGCAGGAATTCACCCCTCCACTTT. It yields the protein CASSLGRNSPLHF.

The V gene is TRBV4-3, the J gene TRBJ2-3; tentatively, D is TRBD2 (5 bases). CDR3 size: 13 residues. Per the germline V gene, CDR1 is LGHNA and CDR2 is YSLEER. V dropped 3 bases and J dropped 5 bases, with 9 bases sitting between them. The CDR3 here is CASSQDLGDTQYF. In DNA, the CDR3 is TGCGCCAGCAGCCAGGACTTAGGAGATACGCAGTATTTT.

The chain is built from TRBV7-2 and TRBJ2-7; D uncertain. The CDR3 runs 12 residues. The V gene lost 3 bases and the J gene lost 7 bases, with 10 bases spanning the gap. Germline CDR1 is SGHTA and CDR2 is FQGNSA. CDR3 in DNA: TGTGCCAGCAGCTTGCCTTTCCGAGAGCAGTACTTC. It codes for CASSLPFREQYF.

This clone has a single count. The CDR3 nucleotides are TGTGCCAGCAGCACCGGTCGGAAGGCGGTAGATACGCAGTATTTT. Translating gives CASSTGRKAVDTQYF. The V call is TRBV11-2, the J call TRBJ2-3; D gene unclear. Germline V gene data show CDR1 as SGHAT and CDR2 as FQNNGV. Trimming removed 5 bases from V and 5 bases from J, with 17 bases in between. The CDR3 is 15 amino acids.

The chain couples TRBV19 to TRBJ1-2; unclear D gene. Germline assignment: CDR1 LNHDA and CDR2 SQIVND (reference sequence). The ends were cut back, 7 bases at V and 2 bases at J, with 14 bases in the middle. The length of the CDR3 is 14 residues. CDR3 bases: TGTGCCAGTACCATCGGAGCGGCGAACTATGGCTACACCTTC. This sequence encodes CASTIGAANYGYTF.

The gene calls are TRBV11-3 and TRBJ2-2, with D perhaps assigned TRBD1 or TRBD2 (5 bases each). This CDR3 is built from 15 residues. Germline V lookup: CDR1 SGHNT, CDR2 YENEEA. V shed 0 bases and J shed 5 bases, with 10 bases lying between them. DNA for the CDR3: TGTGCCAGCAGCTTAGATTGGGGCGGGACCGGGGAGCTGTTTTTT. It yields the protein CASSLDWGGTGELFF.

CDR3 loop: CASSSPVSAVTEAFF. CDR3 nucleotides: TGTGCCAGCAGCTCCCCGGTCAGTGCTGTTACTGAAGCTTTCTTT. V gene TRBV7-2 combines with J gene TRBJ1-1; unclear D gene. CDR1 and CDR2 from the germline V gene are SGHTA and FQGNSA. The germline V and J ends were trimmed by 4 bases and 5 bases, with 17 bases remaining between them. The CDR3 spans 15 residues.

V gene TRBV18 combines with J gene TRBJ2-7; 7 bases align to TRBD1. Looked up from germline, CDR1 is KGHSH and CDR2 is LQKENI. The CDR3 sequence is 15 residues long. V was pared by 3 bases and J by 2 bases, with 7 bases of the junction left unmatched. As DNA, the CDR3 is TGTGCCAGCTCACCGAGGGCAGGGGGTACCTACGAGCAGTACTTC. This translates into CASSPRAGGTYEQYF. Full variable domain (missing parts from reference TRBV18 and TRBJ2-7): NAGVMQNPRHLVRRRGQEARLRCSPMKGHSHVYWYRQLPEEGLKFMVYLQKENIIDESGMPKERFSAEFPKEGPSILRIQQVVRGDSAAYFCASSPRAGGTYEQYFGPGTRLTVT.

CDR3 residues: CASTRSYSPLHF. CDR3 DNA sequence: TGTGCCAGCACGAGATCTTATTCACCCCTCCACTTT. The chain joins TRBV28 to TRBJ1-6; D not resolved. Germline loops: CDR1 MDHEN, CDR2 SYDVKM. The CDR3 sequence is 12 residues long. V lost 7 bases and J lost 8, with 9 bases in between. Full variable domain (rest looked up from reference TRBV28 and TRBJ1-6): DVKVTQSSRYLVKRTGEKVFLECVQDMDHENMFWYRQDPGLGLRLIYFSYDVKMKEKGDIPEGYSVSREKKERFSLILESASTNQTSMYLCASTRSYSPLHFGNGTRLTVT.

This sequence joins TRBV11-3 and TRBJ2-7, with TRBD1 matching 8 bases. Unmatched junction bases numbered 10, after V lost 0 bases and J lost 3 bases. This CDR3 is built from 17 residues. CDR1 and CDR2 (germline): SGHNT, YENEEA. In DNA form, the CDR3 reads TGTGCCAGCAGCTTAGAGGGACGAGGGACAGGATACTACGAGCAGTACTTC. This codes for CASSLEGRGTGYYEQYF.

The CDR3, as DNA: TGTGCCAGCAGCACGACAGGGGGCATCTATGGCTACACCTTC. Its translation: CASSTTGGIYGYTF. The V call is TRBV6-5, the J call TRBJ1-2; TRBD1 matches 10 bases. The length of the CDR3 is 14 residues. The trim removed 6 bases at V and 4 bases at J, leaving 5 bases unmatched. Germline CDR1 is MNHEY and CDR2 is SVGAGI.

The chain combines TRBV18 with TRBJ1-1; 11 nucleotides line up with TRBD1. The CDR3 runs to 15 residues. CDR1 and CDR2 (germline): KGHSH, LQKENI. V was pared by 1 base and J by 5 bases, with 3 bases of the junction left unmatched. This CDR3 reads CASSPLGTGGTEAFF. CDR3 DNA sequence: TGTGCCAGCTCACCACTGGGGACAGGGGGAACTGAAGCTTTCTTT. The full variable domain, rest sourced from reference TRBV18 and TRBJ1-1, is NAGVMQNPRHLVRRRGQEARLRCSPMKGHSHVYWYRQLPEEGLKFMVYLQKENIIDESGMPKERFSAEFPKEGPSILRIQQVVRGDSAAYFCASSPLGTGGTEAFFGQGTRLTVV.

The chain carries TRBV3-1 (or the pseudogene TRBV3-2) and TRBJ1-4, with 10 bases matching TRBD1. The CDR3 consists of 15 residues. Trimming cost V 4 bases and J 6 bases; bases outside gene matches: 5. Germline values: CDR1 LGHDT, CDR2 YNNKEL (reference sequence). DNA for the CDR3: TGTGCCAGCAGCCCCTGGGACAGGGGATATGAAAAACTGTTTTTT. Translated, it gives CASSPWDRGYEKLFF.

CDR3 bases: TGCAGCTCCATAGGAGGGGGGCTCAATGAGCAGTTCTTC. Translation gives CSSIGGGLNEQFF. The V gene is TRBV29-1, the J gene TRBJ2-1, with D perhaps assigned TRBD1 or TRBD2 (6 bases each). V was clipped by 8 bases and J by 6 bases, with 17 bases between them. This CDR3 has 13 amino acids. The germline V gene has CDR1 SQVTM and CDR2 ANQGSEA.

This sequence joins TRBV6-6 and TRBJ2-7; either TRBD1 or TRBD2 may supply D (7 bases each). There are 14 residues in the CDR3. Germline CDR1 and CDR2: MNHNY and SVGAGI (reference sequence). Trimming took off 6 bases at V and 3 bases at J, with 15 bases between the two ends. CDR3 region: CASRRQGGNYEQYF. The CDR3 DNA is TGTGCCAGCAGAAGACAGGGAGGGAACTACGAGCAGTACTTC.

The genes are TRBV7-3 and TRBJ2-7, with 8 bases fitting TRBD1. The germline V gene encodes CDR1 SGHTA and CDR2 FQGTGA. The CDR3 is 13 residues long. V shed 3 bases, J shed 3 bases, and the junction held 1 base outside the gene matches. DNA for the CDR3: TGTGCCAGCAGCTTTACAGGGGGCTACGAGCAGTACTTC. It specifies CASSFTGGYEQYF.

This rearrangement joins TRBV5-6 to TRBJ2-7; 7 bases agree with TRBD2. Germline assignment: CDR1 SGHDT and CDR2 YYEEEE. V lost 1 base, J lost 2 bases, and 3 bases stayed unmatched. The length of the CDR3 is 14 residues. CDR3: CASSLTGTTYEQYF. CDR3 in DNA: TGTGCCAGCAGCTTGACCGGGACTACCTACGAGCAGTACTTC. The full variable domain, rest sourced from reference TRBV5-6 and TRBJ2-7, is DAGVTQSPTHLIKTRGQQVTLRCSPKSGHDTVSWYQQALGQGPQFIFQYYEEEERQRGNFPDRFSGHQFPNYSSELNVNALLLGDSALYLCASSLTGTTYEQYFGPGTRLTVT.